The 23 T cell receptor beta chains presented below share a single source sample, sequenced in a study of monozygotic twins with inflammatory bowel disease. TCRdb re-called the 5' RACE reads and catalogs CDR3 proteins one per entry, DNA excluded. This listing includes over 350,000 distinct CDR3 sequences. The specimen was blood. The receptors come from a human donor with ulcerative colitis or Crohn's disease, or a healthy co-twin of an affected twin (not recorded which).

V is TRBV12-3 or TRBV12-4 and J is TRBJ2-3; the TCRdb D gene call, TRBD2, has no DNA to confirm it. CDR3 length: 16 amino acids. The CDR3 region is CASSFTPGLSTDTQYF.

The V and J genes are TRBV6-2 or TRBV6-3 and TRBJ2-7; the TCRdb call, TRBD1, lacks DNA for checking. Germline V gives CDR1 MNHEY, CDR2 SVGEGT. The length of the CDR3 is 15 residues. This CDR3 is CASTQDRGASYEQYF.

This CDR3 is CASSFTSGGAGTGELFF. This sequence joins TRBV5-1 and TRBJ2-2; TCRdb proposes TRBD2, but this gene call is untestable without DNA. This CDR3 has 17 residues. CDR1 is SGHRS, CDR2 YFSETQ, per germline. Drawing the rest from reference TRBV5-1 and TRBJ2-2, the complete variable domain is KAGVTQTPRYLIKTRGQQVTLSCSPISGHRSVSWYQQTPGQGLQFLFEYFSETQRNKGNFPGRFSGRQFSNSRSEMNVSTLELGDSALYLCASSFTSGGAGTGELFFGEGSRLTVL.

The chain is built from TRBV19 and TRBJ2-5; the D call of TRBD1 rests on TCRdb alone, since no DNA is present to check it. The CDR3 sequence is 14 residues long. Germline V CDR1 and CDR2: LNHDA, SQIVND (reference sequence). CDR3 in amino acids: CAQPERTCQETQYF.

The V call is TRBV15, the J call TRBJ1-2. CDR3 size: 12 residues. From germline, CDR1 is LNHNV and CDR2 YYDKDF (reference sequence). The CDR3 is CATQDENYGYTF.

The CDR3: CASSLVSTGNTGELFF. The gene calls are TRBV5-4 and TRBJ2-2; no DNA is available, so the TRBD1 call from TCRdb remains unchecked. The germline V gene has CDR1 SGHNT and CDR2 YYREEE (reference sequence). The CDR3 spans 16 residues.

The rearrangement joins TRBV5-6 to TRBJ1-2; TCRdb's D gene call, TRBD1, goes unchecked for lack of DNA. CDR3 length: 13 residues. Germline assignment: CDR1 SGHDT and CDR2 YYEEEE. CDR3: CASRRTGGFGYTF.

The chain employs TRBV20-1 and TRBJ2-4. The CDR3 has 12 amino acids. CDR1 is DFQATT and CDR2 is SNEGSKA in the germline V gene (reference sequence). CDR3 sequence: CSAIGFGNIQYF.

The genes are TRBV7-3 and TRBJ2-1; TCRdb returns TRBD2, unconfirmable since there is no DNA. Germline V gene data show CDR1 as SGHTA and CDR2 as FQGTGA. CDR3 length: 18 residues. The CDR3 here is CASSPRTSGGVPYNEQFF.

CDR3 region: CASSFGQTITGELFF. The rearrangement joins TRBV7-2 to TRBJ2-2; TCRdb's D call, TRBD1, is unchecked because there is no DNA. The CDR3 has 15 residues. Looked up from germline, CDR1 is SGHTA and CDR2 is FQGNSA.

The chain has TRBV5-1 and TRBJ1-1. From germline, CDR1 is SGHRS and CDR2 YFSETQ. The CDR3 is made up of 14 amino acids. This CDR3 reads CASSPQNSYSEAFF.

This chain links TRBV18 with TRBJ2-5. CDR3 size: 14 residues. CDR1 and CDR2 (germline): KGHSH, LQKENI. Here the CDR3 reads CASSPPEAQETQYF.

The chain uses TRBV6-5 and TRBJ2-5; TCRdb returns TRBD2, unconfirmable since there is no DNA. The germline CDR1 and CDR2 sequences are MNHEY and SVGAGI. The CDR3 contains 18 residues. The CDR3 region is CASSYSLASGGNLETQYF.

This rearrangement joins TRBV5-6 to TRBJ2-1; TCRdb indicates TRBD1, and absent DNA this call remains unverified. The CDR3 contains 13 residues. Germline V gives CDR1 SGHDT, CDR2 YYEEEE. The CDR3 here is CASSKDRGNEQFF. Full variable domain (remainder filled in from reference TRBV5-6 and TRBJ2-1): DAGVTQSPTHLIKTRGQQVTLRCSPKSGHDTVSWYQQALGQGPQFIFQYYEEEERQRGNFPDRFSGHQFPNYSSELNVNALLLGDSALYLCASSKDRGNEQFFGPGTRLTVL.

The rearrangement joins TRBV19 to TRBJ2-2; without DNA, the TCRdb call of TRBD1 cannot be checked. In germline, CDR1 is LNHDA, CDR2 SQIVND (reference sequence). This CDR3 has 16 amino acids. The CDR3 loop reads CASSAGTGGRTGELFF.

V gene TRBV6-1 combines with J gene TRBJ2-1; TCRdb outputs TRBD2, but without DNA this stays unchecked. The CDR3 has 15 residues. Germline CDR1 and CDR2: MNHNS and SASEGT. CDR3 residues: CASSGVAGGLNEQFF.

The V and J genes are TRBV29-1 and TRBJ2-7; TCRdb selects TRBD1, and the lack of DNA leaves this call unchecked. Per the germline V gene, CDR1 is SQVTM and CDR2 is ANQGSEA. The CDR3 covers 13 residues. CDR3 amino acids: CSVIQGTSYEQYF.

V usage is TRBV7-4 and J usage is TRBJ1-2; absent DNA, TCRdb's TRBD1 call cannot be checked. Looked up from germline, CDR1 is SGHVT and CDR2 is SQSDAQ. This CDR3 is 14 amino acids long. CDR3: CASSLGQGAGGYTF. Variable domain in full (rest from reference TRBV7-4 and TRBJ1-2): GAGVSQSPRYKVAKRGRDVALRCDSISGHVTLYWYRQTLGQGSEVLTYSQSDAQRDKSGRPSGRFSAERPERSVSTLKIQRTEQGDSAVYLCASSLGQGAGGYTFGSGTRLTVV.

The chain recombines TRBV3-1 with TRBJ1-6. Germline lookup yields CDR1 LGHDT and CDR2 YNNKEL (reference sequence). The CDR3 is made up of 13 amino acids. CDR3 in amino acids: CASSSDGDSPLHF.

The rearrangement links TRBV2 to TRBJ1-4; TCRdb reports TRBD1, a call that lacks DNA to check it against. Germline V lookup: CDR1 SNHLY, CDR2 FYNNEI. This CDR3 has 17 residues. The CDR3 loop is CASSEGGGTAGFEKLFF.

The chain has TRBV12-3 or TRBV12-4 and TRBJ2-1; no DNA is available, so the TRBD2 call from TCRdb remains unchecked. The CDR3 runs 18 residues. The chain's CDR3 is CASSLFGTSGGALHEQFF.

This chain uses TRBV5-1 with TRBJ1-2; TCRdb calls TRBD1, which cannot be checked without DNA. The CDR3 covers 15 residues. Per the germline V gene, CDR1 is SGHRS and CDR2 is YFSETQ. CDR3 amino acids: CASSRTQGGRNGYTF.

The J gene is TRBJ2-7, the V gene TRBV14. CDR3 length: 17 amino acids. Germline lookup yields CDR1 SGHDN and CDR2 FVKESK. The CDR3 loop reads CASSQEVSYGYSYEQYF.